This T cell receptor (beta chain) comes out of a study of glioma-infiltrating T cells after dendritic cell vaccination. Looking at the study overall: Dendritic cell vaccine was injected intradermally three times, biweekly.

Input was 2 ug genomic DNA, or all available if less. Amplification used 60 V beta primers and 13 J beta primers. Method: immunoSEQ multiplex PCR; TCRdb's copy keeps in-frame clones and lacks some. The top ten hold over 2.5% of the sample, which has under 130,000 clones, 90% seen once. Documented time point: after dendritic cell vaccination, including at tumor progression/relapse. PBMC were collected before vaccination, two weeks after the third vaccination, and at progression. This clonotype originated in a human donor with glioblastoma. This specimen was blood, taken after dendritic cell vaccination.

CDR3: CASSLRTGRYNSPLHF. The CDR3 coding sequence is TGTGCCAGCAGCTTAAGGACAGGGAGATATAATTCACCCCTCCACTTT. This chain links TRBV11-2 with TRBJ1-6; 8 positions agree with TRBD1. The CDR3 sequence is 16 residues long. The J segment lost 4 bases and the V segment lost 2 bases, leaving 4 bases of the junction unmatched. Germline values: CDR1 SGHAT, CDR2 FQNNGV.